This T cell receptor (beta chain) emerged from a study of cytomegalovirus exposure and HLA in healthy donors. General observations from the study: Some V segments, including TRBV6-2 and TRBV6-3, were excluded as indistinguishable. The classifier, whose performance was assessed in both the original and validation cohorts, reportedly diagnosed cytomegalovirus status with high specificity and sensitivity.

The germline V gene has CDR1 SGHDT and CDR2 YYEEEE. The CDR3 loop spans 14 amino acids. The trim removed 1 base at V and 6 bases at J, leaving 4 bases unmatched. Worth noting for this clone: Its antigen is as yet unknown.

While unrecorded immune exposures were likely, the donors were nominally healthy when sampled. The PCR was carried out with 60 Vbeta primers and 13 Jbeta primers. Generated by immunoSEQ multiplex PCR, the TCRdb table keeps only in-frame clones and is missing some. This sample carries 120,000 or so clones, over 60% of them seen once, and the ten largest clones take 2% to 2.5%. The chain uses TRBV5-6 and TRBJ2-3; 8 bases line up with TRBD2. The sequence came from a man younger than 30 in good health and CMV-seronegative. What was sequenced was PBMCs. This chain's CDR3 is CASSLREGLDTQYF. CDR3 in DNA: TGTGCCAGCAGCTTGCGGGAGGGCCTGGATACGCAGTATTTT.